Reported below is one TCR beta chain. Its antigen is undetermined. The data belong to a study of cytomegalovirus exposure and HLA in healthy donors. Study as a whole: It was reported in a later analysis that the same platform had been used for the 90 to 150 validation repertoires as for the roughly 670 first-cohort repertoires. Findings and limits, study-wide: Most TCRs appeared rarely, but some public TCRs recurred in many donors.

Only in-frame clones appear in the TCRdb table, and some are missing; sequencing was by immunoSEQ multiplex PCR. The repertoire includes around 49,000 clones, 90% to 95% of them detected once, and roughly 8% sits in the top ten. The CDR3 runs 14 residues. CDR1 and CDR2 from the germline V gene are MNHNS and SASEGT. The trim removed 4 bases at V and 5 bases at J, leaving 4 bases unmatched. The genes are TRBV6-1 and TRBJ2-7; TRBD1 matches at 11 bases. The clonotype comes from a woman in her late teens or twenties in good health and CMV-seropositive. Sequenced input: PBMCs. CDR3 protein: CASSGTGGADEQYF. CDR3 bases: TGTGCCAGCAGTGGGACAGGGGGCGCGGACGAGCAGTACTTC.